What follows are 23 T cell receptor beta chains derived from one specimen sequenced in a study of OX40 agonist ivuxolimab in advanced cancers. The protocol was immunoSEQ multiplex PCR, while the TCRdb copy is restricted to in-frame clones and leaves out a portion. This table holds fewer than 25,000 clones, about 87% found once. This specimen consisted of CD4+ or CD8+ T cells sorted from blood, obtained in a trial of the OX40 agonist ivuxolimab. All receptors come from an adult with an advanced solid tumor such as melanoma, head and neck, liver or kidney cancer.

This sequence joins TRBV11-2 and TRBJ2-1; no reliable D call. This CDR3 contains 11 residues. Germline lookup yields CDR1 SGHAT and CDR2 FQNNGV. Between the trimmed V and J ends, which lost 5 bases and 9 bases, there was a span of 8 bases. The CDR3 spells CASSTSGEQFF. The CDR3 region has the DNA TGTGCCAGCAGCACCTCGGGTGAGCAGTTCTTC.

The chain recombines TRBV6-5 with TRBJ2-7, with 11 nucleotides matching TRBD2. The germline V gene encodes CDR1 MNHEY and CDR2 SVGAGI. The CDR3 is 14 amino acids. The V and J ends lost 8 bases and 4 bases, in that order; junction bases with no gene match: 7. The CDR3 sequence: CASHTSGSKYEQYF. The CDR3, as DNA: TGTGCCAGCCATACTAGCGGGAGCAAGTACGAGCAGTACTTC.

V gene TRBV6-5 combines with J gene TRBJ2-4; D might be TRBD1 (6 bases). The CDR3 extends over 16 amino acids. V lost 0 bases, J lost 3 bases, and 12 bases lay in between. Germline V gives CDR1 MNHEY, CDR2 SVGAGI. This CDR3 reads CASSYSWGQGKNIQYF. CDR3 DNA: TGTGCCAGCAGTTACTCTTGGGGGCAGGGCAAAAACATTCAGTACTTC.

CDR3 nucleotide sequence: TGTGCCAGCAGCCATAGCAATCAGCCCCAGCATTTT. Residues: CASSHSNQPQHF. The J gene is TRBJ1-5, the V gene TRBV6-9; D is uncertain. The germline gives CDR1 MNHGY, CDR2 SVAAGI. The CDR3 has 12 residues. Trimming removed 6 bases from V and 0 bases from J, with 3 bases in between.

The chain recombines TRBV28 with TRBJ1-5; tentative D call: TRBD1 (5 bases). This CDR3 region has 14 residues. V lost 2 bases and J 6 bases, leaving 11 bases between the germline ends. The germline V gene encodes CDR1 MDHEN and CDR2 SYDVKM. The CDR3 sequence is CASSLGQGSQPQHF. DNA for the CDR3: TGTGCCAGCAGTTTAGGGCAGGGTAGTCAGCCCCAGCATTTT.

In this sample, this clone turned up once. V and J are TRBV28 and TRBJ2-7; no clear D. The CDR3 length is 11 residues. Germline values: CDR1 MDHEN, CDR2 SYDVKM. Trimming pared 4 bases from V and 7 bases from J, leaving 8 bases between. The CDR3 is CASSSEFEQYF. CDR3 nucleotides: TGTGCCAGCAGTTCCGAGTTTGAGCAGTACTTC.

The genes are TRBV7-7 and TRBJ2-5; D ambiguous. This CDR3 has 12 amino acids. V was clipped by 4 bases and J by 2 bases, with 5 bases between them. Germline values: CDR1 SSHAT, CDR2 FNYEAQ (reference sequence). The CDR3 sequence: CASSSEQETQYF. Written as DNA, the CDR3 is TGTGCCAGCAGCTCAGAGCAAGAGACCCAGTACTTC.

V is TRBV10-3 and J is TRBJ1-4; D is possibly TRBD1 (5 bases). Germline values: CDR1 ENHRY, CDR2 SYGVKD. CDR3 length equals 16 residues. The V end lost 1 base, the J end lost 2 bases, and 11 bases lay between the germline ends. The CDR3 sequence is CAISELDGATNEKLFF. In DNA, the CDR3 is TGTGCCATCAGTGAGTTGGACGGGGCTACTAATGAAAAACTGTTTTTT.

In its sample, this clone was seen once. This chain connects TRBV6-5 to TRBJ1-1; D unclear. V gave up 6 bases and J gave up 1 base, with 12 bases separating them. Per germline, CDR1 MNHEY and CDR2 SVGAGI. The CDR3 consists of 14 residues. CDR3 in amino acids: CASRIPGENTEAFF. CDR3 nucleotide sequence: TGTGCCAGCAGAATACCGGGTGAGAACACTGAAGCTTTCTTT.

V gene TRBV4-1 combines with J gene TRBJ2-2; D perhaps matches TRBD2 (6 bases). The germline V and J ends were trimmed by 3 bases and 6 bases, with 14 bases remaining between them. This CDR3 is 15 amino acids long. The germline V gene encodes CDR1 MGHRA and CDR2 YSYEKL. The CDR3 coding sequence is TGCGCCAGCAGCCACTGGGGACTCTCTCCCGGGGAGCTGTTTTTT. Its translation: CASSHWGLSPGELFF.

The V gene is TRBV11-1, the J gene TRBJ2-5, with D unresolved. V shed 5 bases and J shed 5 bases, with 12 bases lying between them. The CDR3 is 13 amino acids. Germline V gene lookup returns CDR1 SGHAT and CDR2 FQDESV (reference sequence). The CDR3 sequence is CASSTSSGETQYF. CDR3 in DNA: TGTGCCAGCAGCACCTCTAGTGGGGAGACCCAGTACTTC.

CDR3 sequence (DNA): TGTGCCAGCAGCTTAGGGACAGGGATAGACATTCAGTACTTC. It encodes CASSLGTGIDIQYF. The chain uses TRBV7-2 and TRBJ2-4; 8 nucleotides line up with TRBD1. This CDR3 region has 14 residues. Looked up from germline, CDR1 is SGHTA and CDR2 is FQGNSA. Trimming took 1 base from V and 8 from J; bases not matched to a gene: 4.

V gene TRBV5-5 combines with J gene TRBJ2-3; D possibly corresponds to TRBD2 (5 bases). The CDR3 has 16 residues. V dropped 4 bases and J dropped 2 bases, with 17 bases sitting between them. The germline V gene has CDR1 SGHKS and CDR2 YYEKEE (reference sequence). Written as DNA, the CDR3 is TGTGCCAGCAGCCGGAGGTCCGGAGACTTCACAGATACGCAGTATTTT. This gives the protein CASSRRSGDFTDTQYF.

The rearrangement joins TRBV5-1 to TRBJ1-1; no clear D gene. The germline V and J ends were trimmed by 0 bases and 4 bases, with 16 bases remaining between them. This CDR3 has 16 amino acids. Germline-derived CDR1 and CDR2 are SGHRS and YFSETQ. The CDR3 DNA reads TGCGCCAGCAGCTTGGCCGGTCCAGTGGGTGGCACTGAAGCTTTCTTT. This codes for CASSLAGPVGGTEAFF.

This CDR3 is CASRYGQSSYEQYF. CDR3 nucleotides: TGTGCCAGCAGATACGGACAGAGCTCCTACGAGCAGTACTTC. The gene calls are TRBV6-5 and TRBJ2-7, with D perhaps TRBD1 (6 bases). V was shortened by 6 bases and J by 0 bases, with 12 bases between the two germline ends. Germline assignment: CDR1 MNHEY and CDR2 SVGAGI. The CDR3 runs to 14 residues.

The table lists this clone with a few counts. This chain links TRBV30 with TRBJ2-1, with unresolved D. The CDR3 runs 13 residues. Between the trimmed V and J ends, which lost 3 bases and 4 bases, there was a span of 10 bases. The germline V gene encodes CDR1 GTSNPN and CDR2 SVGIG (reference sequence). The CDR3 DNA is TGTGCCTGGAGAAGTCCCTTTTACAATGAGCAGTTCTTC. The encoded protein is CAWRSPFYNEQFF.

The J gene is TRBJ2-1, the V gene TRBV4-2, with D tentatively TRBD2 (6 bases). The V end was cut by 6 bases, the J end by 7 bases, with 19 bases between. Germline V gene data show CDR1 as LGHNA and CDR2 as YNFKEQ. This CDR3 is 15 amino acids long. The CDR3 loop is CASSRGTSTSNEQFF. The CDR3 region has the DNA TGTGCCAGCAGTAGAGGTACTAGCACGTCGAATGAGCAGTTCTTC.

CDR3 protein: CASSLTGASNQPQHF. The CDR3 region has the DNA TGCGCCAGCAGCTTGACGGGGGCTAGCAATCAGCCCCAGCATTTT. The chain has TRBV5-1 and TRBJ1-5, with D possibly TRBD1 on 6 matching bases. V lost 1 base and J lost 0, with 8 bases in between. Germline lookup yields CDR1 SGHRS and CDR2 YFSETQ. The CDR3 is 15 residues long.

The chain joins TRBV10-2 to TRBJ1-1; D is unresolved. Germline CDR1 reads WSHSY; CDR2 reads SAAADI. The CDR3 is 13 residues long. The V end lost 3 bases, the J end lost 1 base, and 6 bases lay between the germline ends. The CDR3 protein is CASSDRPNTEAFF. CDR3 coding DNA: TGCGCCAGCAGTGACAGGCCGAACACTGAAGCTTTCTTT.

The sample holds a few counts of this clone. The rearrangement uses TRBV6-1 and TRBJ1-1, with a tentative D call TRBD1 (5 bases). The CDR3 is made up of 11 amino acids. V lost 8 bases and J 5 bases, leaving 9 bases between the germline ends. Looked up from germline, CDR1 is MNHNS and CDR2 is SASEGT. DNA of the CDR3: TGTGCCAGCCAGGGAGGGACTGAAGCTTTCTTT. Translated, it gives CASQGGTEAFF.

The gene calls are TRBV29-1 and TRBJ2-3; 9 nucleotides match TRBD2. Trimming at V came to 3 bases and at J to 4 bases, leaving 5 bases not matched to a gene. CDR1 SQVTM and CDR2 ANQGSEA come from the germline V gene. The CDR3 runs 14 residues. The CDR3 DNA follows: TGCAGCGTTGATTTGGCTAGCGGGGCAGATACGCAGTATTTT. Its translation is CSVDLASGADTQYF.

This rearrangement joins TRBV19 to TRBJ1-5; D is possibly TRBD1 (5 bases). Trimming left V 7 bases short and J 2 bases short, with 15 bases between. From germline, CDR1 is LNHDA and CDR2 SQIVND (reference sequence). The CDR3 length is 15 residues. In DNA form, the CDR3 reads TGTGCCAGTAATCGGGGGGACGCGGGCAATCAGCCCCAGCATTTT. Protein: CASNRGDAGNQPQHF.

V and J are TRBV7-3 and TRBJ1-3; no clear D. With 5 bases removed from V and 3 bases from J, the gap between germline ends came to 11 bases. CDR3 size: 14 residues. From germline, CDR1 is SGHTA and CDR2 FQGTGA. Here the CDR3 DNA reads TGTGCCAGCAGCCAACCGGGGAGTGGAAACACCATATATTTT. Residues: CASSQPGSGNTIYF.